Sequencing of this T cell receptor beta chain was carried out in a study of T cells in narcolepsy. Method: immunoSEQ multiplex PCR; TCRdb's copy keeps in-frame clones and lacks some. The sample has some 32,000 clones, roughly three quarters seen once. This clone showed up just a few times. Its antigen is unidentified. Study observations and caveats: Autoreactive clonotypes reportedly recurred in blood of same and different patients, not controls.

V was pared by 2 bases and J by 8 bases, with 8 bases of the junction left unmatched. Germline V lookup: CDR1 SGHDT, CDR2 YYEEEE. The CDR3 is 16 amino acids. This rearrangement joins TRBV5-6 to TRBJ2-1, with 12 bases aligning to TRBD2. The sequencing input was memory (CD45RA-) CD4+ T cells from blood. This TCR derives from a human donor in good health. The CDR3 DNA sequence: TGTGCCAGCAGCTTTCTCCGGCTAGCGGGAGGGGATGAGCAGTTCTTC. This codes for CASSFLRLAGGDEQFF.